This is a list of T cell receptor beta chains from one sample in a study of glioma-infiltrating T cells. MiXCR was run by TCRdb on the multiplex PCR reads, yielding one entry per CDR3 protein. In the table there are more than 300,000 distinct CDR3 sequences, roughly 41% of which are singletons. The specimen was glioma tissue, nonneoplastic brain tissue, or PBMCs (not recorded which). All receptors derive from a human donor with low-grade glioma or glioblastoma, undergoing nonglioma brain surgery, or in good health (not recorded which). Both conserved end residues are part of each CDR3. D genes are given only for firm matches. The size entry is marked missing in some rows and otherwise reads once, few, many or a size class.

J: TRBJ1-1; size: few; V: TRBV19; D: .; CDR3: CASSLGYTNTEAFF; DNA: TGTGCCAGTAGTCTGGGTTACACGAACACTGAAGCTTTCTTT
J: TRBJ2-7; size: .; V: TRBV2; D: .; CDR3: CASTDEIKGNF; DNA: TGTGCCAGCACTGACGAAATCAAGGGAAACTTC
J: TRBJ2-5; size: .; V: TRBV7-3; D: .; CDR3: CASSLIHFQETQYF; DNA: TGTGCCAGCAGCTTAATACATTTCCAAGAGACCCAGTACTTC
J: TRBJ2-3; size: many; V: TRBV28; D: TRBD1; CDR3: CASKTGNADTQYF; DNA: TGTGCCAGTAAGACAGGGAATGCGGATACGCAGTATTTT
J: TRBJ1-1; size: .; V: TRBV19; D: .; CDR3: CASIGETEAFF; DNA: TGTGCCAGTATAGGGGAGACTGAAGCTTTCTTT
J: TRBJ2-7; size: .; V: TRBV28; D: TRBD1; CDR3: CASSDDRGQNEQYF; DNA: TGTGCCAGCAGCGACGACAGGGGGCAGAACGAGCAGTACTTC
J: TRBJ2-2; size: once; V: TRBV19; D: TRBD2; CDR3: CASSSPGTTPTGELFF; DNA: TGTGCCAGTAGTAGTCCCGGGACTACCCCGACCGGGGAGCTGTTTTTT
J: TRBJ2-7; size: few; V: TRBV28; D: .; CDR3: CASSSSSGEQYF; DNA: TGTGCCAGCAGTTCGAGCTCCGGGGAGCAGTACTTC
J: TRBJ1-2; size: many; V: TRBV27; D: .; CDR3: CASSFRKQGDYTF; DNA: TGTGCCAGCAGTTTTAGGAAACAGGGAGACTACACCTTC
J: TRBJ2-2; size: many; V: TRBV6-2/TRBV6-3; D: .; CDR3: CASSYLTGTGELFF; DNA: TGTGCCAGCAGTTACCTTACAGGGACCGGGGAGCTGTTTTTT
J: TRBJ2-1; size: .; V: TRBV18; D: .; CDR3: CASSPSTGVDEQFF; DNA: TGTGCCAGCTCACCATCAACGGGTGTAGATGAGCAGTTCTTC
J: TRBJ1-3; size: few; V: TRBV14; D: TRBD1; CDR3: CASSRGQASSGNTIYF; DNA: TGTGCCAGCAGCCGAGGACAGGCGAGCTCTGGAAACACCATATATTTT
J: TRBJ2-5; size: few; V: TRBV28; D: .; CDR3: CASSQRAFQETQYF; DNA: TGTGCCAGCAGTCAACGGGCCTTTCAAGAGACCCAGTACTTC
J: TRBJ1-5; size: many; V: TRBV28; D: TRBD1; CDR3: CASSSPGQAFNQPQHF; DNA: TGTGCCAGCAGTTCTCCGGGACAGGCTTTCAATCAGCCCCAGCATTTT
J: TRBJ2-7; size: .; V: TRBV4-1; D: TRBD1; CDR3: CASSRGQGVGYEQYF; DNA: TGCGCCAGCAGCCGAGGACAGGGGGTTGGATACGAGCAGTACTTC
J: TRBJ2-7; size: few; V: TRBV4-1; D: TRBD2; CDR3: CASSRERAGGPNYEQYF; DNA: TGCGCCAGCAGCCGAGAGAGGGCGGGAGGGCCGAACTACGAGCAGTACTTC
J: TRBJ2-1; size: .; V: TRBV20-1; D: .; CDR3: CSAKRLAYNEQFF; DNA: TGCAGTGCGAAGAGACTAGCCTACAATGAGCAGTTCTTC
J: TRBJ2-7; size: few; V: TRBV20-1; D: .; CDR3: CSAPNSESYEQYF; DNA: TGCAGTGCCCCAAACTCGGAGTCCTACGAGCAGTACTTC
J: TRBJ2-7; size: .; V: TRBV7-9; D: .; CDR3: CASSFSRPSAYEQYF; DNA: TGTGCCAGCAGCTTTAGCCGTCCTAGCGCCTACGAGCAGTACTTC